Listed here is a single T cell receptor (beta chain). The antigen this receptor binds is unknown. No base qualities exist here, and no much larger clone lies one base off it. Libraries came from the immunoSEQ multiplex PCR assay. For the multiplex PCR, a mixture combining 60 forward primers for TCR Vbeta segments and 13 reverse primers for TCR Jbeta segments was used. The CDR3 region of rearranged TCR beta genes was amplified from genomic DNA with a multiplex PCR assay. The Illumina HiSeq System was used to sequence the amplified TCR beta libraries as 87-base-pair reads. In the original analysis: Across the 670 or so repertoires, a later analysis counted 75 million to 90 million unique TCR beta chains, approximately 10 million of which were shared by at least two donors. Raw reads were error-corrected and collapsed into unique sequences with a nearest-neighbor algorithm that merged closely related sequences to remove PCR and sequencing errors. Alignment of CDR3 sequences to IMGT reference sequences was used to assign V, D and J gene segments. For a sequence to be retained, at least a six-nucleotide match to both a V gene segment and a J gene segment was required. A rearrangement counted as productive if the CDR3 had no stop codons and remained in frame with V and J, and every other rearrangement counted as non-productive. Following IMGT convention, CDR3 was defined as the stretch from the second conserved V-encoded cysteine to the conserved J-encoded phenylalanine. The earlier analysis of about 620 of the donors excluded sequences that lacked an unambiguous match to a single V gene segment. An earlier analysis of 587 of the donors called V segments functional above 56.7% productive rearrangements and segregating when the between-donor standard deviation exceeded 5%. To diagnose cytomegalovirus status from the catalog of TCR beta chain sequences, a statistical classification framework was built. In a later analysis, TCR nucleotide sequences were compared against IMGT/GENE-DB human TR gene sequences so that V and J genes could be assigned. Using the TCRdist pipeline, a later analysis assigned CDR3 sequences along with most-parsimonious VDJ recombination scenarios. In a later analysis, each TCR beta chain was defined by its CDR3 amino acid sequence together with its V-gene family, and reads without a unique V-gene family were excluded. As a way to deal with suspected cross-contamination and a sequencing artifact, a later analysis dropped 592 nucleotide sequences that were highly shared and had low generation probability. In a later analysis, a clonal expansion index was calculated for each public chain from normalized within-repertoire ranks of inferred template counts. In a later analysis, generation probabilities were computed with a VDJ recombination model fitted to out-of-frame rearrangements, and the resulting probabilities were checked against IGoR. In a later analysis, TCR-TCR, TCR-HLA and TCR-CMV co-occurrence was scored with hypergeometric tests, and a repertoire-size bias correction was applied to TCR pairs. False discovery rates were estimated in a later analysis by permuting HLA or CMV assignments 20 times. In a later analysis, co-occurring TCRs were grouped with DBSCAN, and TCRdist sequence similarity was added when clustering was performed within HLA-allele-positive subsets. Co-occurrence clustering excluded repertoires with fewer than 30,000 or more than 120,000 public chains, plus five with anomalous nucleotide sharing. The table was pulled from immuneACCESS by TCRdb, which kept in-frame rearrangements only. Such tables lose some clones; where checked, under half of the loss comes from unresolved V genes, and the rest has no known cause. The V and J calls and the clone size are those of that table, but D and trimming were determined from the DNA. This sample comprises some 110,000 clones, less than 85% of them detected only once. Jointly, the top ten make up about 16% of the sample.

Based on the germline V gene (reference sequence), the CDR1 and CDR2 sequences are SGHNT and YYREEE. CDR3 length: 16 amino acids, cysteine to phenylalanine. CDR3 DNA is the only sequence kept; it has 48 bases, read in frame from the first base. Germline trimming amounts to 2 bases on V and 5 bases on J, with 9 as the count of junction bases outside the gene matches. This sample stems from a study of cytomegalovirus exposure and HLA in healthy donors (TCRdb year 2017). About the investigation overall: An earlier analysis of roughly 500 of the donors reported more than 250 Gb of sequence data and about 100 million unique TCR beta sequences from 150 million to 200 million T cells. A later genetic analysis took genome-wide SNP genotypes for about 55% of the 666 donors and used that subset as a discovery cohort. Besides the first cohort of 666 subjects, a separate validation cohort made up of 120 different subjects was used. In a later analysis, previously published TCR beta repertoires from about 670 donors were re-analyzed and high-resolution HLA genotyping was added so that TCR occurrence patterns could be studied. On average, around 200,000 unique TCR beta nucleotide sequences were sequenced per donor among fewer than 500 genotyped donors of the cohort, with 15% to 20% of those sequences being non-productive. To decide whether each TCR beta V gene segment behaved as functional or pseudogenic, an earlier analysis of 587 of the donors relied on high-throughput TCR beta sequencing. Donor age, sex, ethnicity and CMV serostatus were compiled together with the repertoire data. The study used immunosequencing to profile the T cell repertoires of approximately 630 subjects and linked those repertoires to cytomegalovirus serostatus. Typing coverage varied by locus: roughly 620-640 donors for A, B, C, DRB1 and DQB1; more than 500 for DQA1; nearly 610 for DPA1; around 490 for DPB1. Of the 398 genotyped donors, around 81% fell in the genetic ancestry cluster associated with self-reported Caucasian donors. An early release covering over 500 HLA-typed donors comprised about 300 gigabases of sequencing data and 85 million to 100 million unique TCR sequences. HLA typing included class I and class II loci at four-digit resolution. To predict cytomegalovirus infection status, the study combined high-throughput TCR immunosequencing, statistical association of individual TCRs with disease status, and machine learning. The aim of the study was to test whether cataloging public T cell receptors could identify signatures of past pathogen exposure. Every repertoire in the discovery cohort had been generated on one and the same sequencing platform. Roughly 5 DR-DQ haplotypes were handled as single units for association and clustering, since linkage in the cohort was strong. Rather than drawing on any new phenotypic data, the later analysis identified candidate immune exposures from TCR beta sequences and the way those sequences occurred across donors. Paper-wide results and their limitations: A later analysis found that most CMV-associated TCR beta chains appeared HLA-restricted, with HLA associations seemingly driven largely by CMV exposure. A later analysis reported that several top co-occurrence clusters appeared linked to parvovirus B19, influenza, CMV and Epstein-Barr virus. Presence/absence analyses assumed roughly uniform sequencing depth across donors, an assumption that may not hold. For the cohort, immune exposure information was limited to CMV serostatus. A few of the identified cytomegalovirus-associated TCR beta chains were confirmed in vitro to be specific for cytomegalovirus antigens. In a later analysis, HLA-associated TCR beta chains were found to be more clonally expanded and to have lower generation probabilities than equally common non-associated chains. HLA typing was unavailable for some donors at each locus, so association tests used only the typed subset. A later analysis found that TCR association rates varied across HLA loci, with DRB1 alleles showing the most associated TCRs and HLA-C alleles the fewest. The classifier was reported to diagnose cytomegalovirus status with high specificity and sensitivity in both the original cohort and the validation cohort. Specific HLA alleles were associated with 15,000 to 20,000 TCR beta sequences at a false discovery rate of 0.05 in a later analysis. A cluster of highly shared sequence variants was judged likely to be a technical artifact of the sequencing pipeline. When HLA alleles, especially DR and DQ, strongly co-occurred, attributing TCR associations to individual alleles was difficult. A total of 150 to 200 TCR beta chains were listed by the study as associated with cytomegalovirus. In an earlier analysis of approximately 600 of the donors, most TCR beta V segments were observed in productive rearrangements about 90% or about 30% of the time, broadly matching IMGT annotations. It was suggested by the authors that the approach could potentially be generalized to other disease states and immunological phenotypes. Some 15 rarely observed V segments, including chromosome 9 orphons, were excluded from the earlier analysis of several hundred of the donors because counts were too low. The cohort was sequenced for TCR beta chains only, and without alpha or paired-chain data the features that could be detected were limited. A further reported finding was that TCR beta sequences accurately predicted the HLA-A and HLA-B alleles for most subjects in the first cohort. V-gene and J-gene trimming of TCR beta chains was associated with a missense DCLRE1C variant in a later genetic analysis, and the association was replicated in an independent cohort. Most TCR sequences were observed very rarely across donors, whereas some public TCRs were present in many individuals. A later genetic analysis reported fewer N-insertions in productive TCRs among donors in an Asian-associated ancestry cluster than the roughly 700-donor mean. Linkage disequilibrium might explain the correlated functional status among segregating V segments, but an unknown experimental factor could not be excluded. Because the 87-base-pair reads could not distinguish some IMGT-functional V segments, including TRBV6-2 and TRBV6-3, those segments were excluded.

The cohort consisted of approximately 670 healthy bone marrow donors. At the time of sampling, every cohort member was nominally healthy, though immune exposures that went unrecorded were likely present. The donor was CMV seropositive and was included in the group of 290 or so seropositive cohort members. A peripheral blood sample was collected from each donor, and TCR beta sequencing was performed on peripheral blood mononuclear cells. Genomic DNA extraction from the blood cell samples was performed with the Qiagen DNeasy Blood Extraction Kit. Sequenced sample: PBMCs. This TCR derives from a man between 45 and 60 years old in good health and CMV-seropositive. The rearrangement combines TRBV5-4 with TRBJ2-1; 8 bases in between match TRBD2. The CDR3 region: CASSFKTSGADNEQFF. The DNA sequence follows: TGTGCCAGCAGCTTTAAAACTAGCGGAGCCGACAATGAGCAGTTCTTC.